One sample yielded the 30 T cell receptor beta chains listed below, sequenced in a study of blood T cell repertoires in COVID-19. The repertoire was sequenced with immunoSEQ multiplex PCR; TCRdb's copy has only in-frame clones and lacks some. Altogether 100,000 to 120,000 clones are present, 76% being singletons, with the ten largest covering approximately 3.9%. Input material: peripheral blood. These receptors were taken from a woman of 80 years or more with acute or convalescent COVID-19.

The V and J genes are TRBV3-1 (or the pseudogene TRBV3-2) and TRBJ2-7, with D possibly TRBD1 on 5 matching bases. Per germline, CDR1 LGHDT and CDR2 YNNKEL (reference sequence). V lost 0 bases and J 12 bases, leaving 15 bases between the germline ends. There are 13 residues in the CDR3. The CDR3 region has the DNA TGTGCCAGCAGCCAAGATGTGGGGCGAGCCGTGTACTTC. Translation gives CASSQDVGRAVYF.

The gene calls are TRBV6-5 and TRBJ2-3; D possibly corresponds to TRBD1 (6 bases). Per the germline V gene, CDR1 is MNHEY and CDR2 is SVGAGI. V was pared by 2 bases and J by 2 bases, with 11 bases between. The CDR3 extends over 15 amino acids. CDR3 nucleotide sequence: TGTGCCAGCAGTTACCGGCCAGGGGTCACAGATACGCAGTATTTT. Residues: CASSYRPGVTDTQYF.

The sample holds a few counts of this clone. The chain joins TRBV5-4 to TRBJ2-5; 8 positions agree with TRBD2. CDR1 and CDR2 (germline): SGHNT, YYREEE (reference sequence). Trimming took 0 bases from V and 2 from J; bases not matched to a gene: 9. The CDR3 covers 17 residues. CDR3 sequence reads: CASSLGTGTRAQETQYF. The CDR3 DNA reads as TGTGCCAGCAGCTTGGGAACCGGGACTAGGGCACAAGAGACCCAGTACTTC.

This chain links TRBV5-6 with TRBJ1-2; D may be TRBD1 (6 bases). There are 15 residues in the CDR3. Between the trimmed V and J ends, which lost 4 bases and 2 bases, there was a span of 15 bases. Per germline, CDR1 SGHDT and CDR2 YYEEEE. The CDR3 region is CASSLDSHMNYGYTF. CDR3 DNA sequence: TGTGCCAGCAGCCTGGACAGCCACATGAACTATGGCTACACCTTC.

The chain recombines TRBV27 with TRBJ2-1, with 9 bases matching TRBD2. The germline V gene encodes CDR1 MNHEY and CDR2 SMNVEV (reference sequence). Trimming at V came to 7 bases and at J to 0 bases, leaving 7 bases not matched to a gene. The CDR3 extends over 16 amino acids. Written as DNA, the CDR3 is TGTGCCAGCATCCCTGCGGGGGGGAGCTCCTACAATGAGCAGTTCTTC. Amino acids: CASIPAGGSSYNEQFF.

The chain recombines TRBV28 with TRBJ1-6; tentative D call: TRBD1 (6 bases). Between the trimmed V and J ends, which lost 7 bases and 10 bases, there was a span of 20 bases. Germline V lookup: CDR1 MDHEN, CDR2 SYDVKM. The CDR3 is 15 residues long. The CDR3 here is CASIQSGRGGSPLHF. The CDR3 nucleotides are TGTGCCAGCATCCAATCTGGCAGGGGAGGGTCACCCCTCCACTTT.

The chain uses TRBV9 and TRBJ1-6, with 8 bases matching TRBD1. V trimming: 3 bases; J trimming: 9 bases; junction bases outside the gene matches: 2. The germline CDR1 and CDR2 sequences are SGDLS and YYNGEE. The CDR3 covers 13 residues. This chain's CDR3 is CASSGTGTSPLHF. The CDR3 DNA is TGTGCCAGCAGCGGGACAGGGACTTCACCCCTCCACTTT.

This sequence joins TRBV21-1 and TRBJ1-1. TRBV21-1 is tagged as a pseudogene. This CDR3 region has 14 residues. Here the CDR3 reads CASSNRRDNTEAFF. The DNA of the CDR3 is TGTGCCAGCAGCAATCGGAGGGACAACACTGAAGCTTTCTTT.

The chain recombines TRBV6-6 with TRBJ1-5; 10 bases are shared with TRBD1. After removal of 7 bases from V and 7 bases from J, the junction contained 13 bases not matched to a gene. This CDR3 has 16 residues. From germline, CDR1 is MNHNY and CDR2 SVGAGI (reference sequence). The chain's CDR3 is CASNQWTGGFAQPQHF. The CDR3, as DNA: TGTGCCAGCAACCAATGGACAGGGGGTTTTGCCCAGCCCCAGCATTTT.

This sequence joins TRBV30 and TRBJ2-1; 12 positions agree with TRBD2. Trimming removed 1 base from V and 5 bases from J; junction bases left unmatched: 18. The V gene's germline CDR1 is GTSNPN and CDR2 SVGIG (reference sequence). CDR3 length: 20 residues. CDR3 amino acids: CAWSGVGLAGGIAIHNEQFF. The CDR3 DNA reads TGTGCCTGGAGTGGAGTGGGGCTAGCGGGAGGGATCGCCATCCACAATGAGCAGTTCTTC.

This clone was seen a handful of times. CDR3 nucleotides: TGTGCCAGTAGTGCTGGCGGACAGCTCTATGGCTACACCTTC. It translates to CASSAGGQLYGYTF. This chain connects TRBV19 to TRBJ1-2; a weak D match, TRBD1 (6 bases). Germline CDR1 is LNHDA and CDR2 is SQIVND (reference sequence). The CDR3 runs to 14 residues. Deletions cut 5 bases from V and 4 bases from J, with 14 bases between.

The V and J genes are TRBV9 and TRBJ2-3; 12 nucleotides line up with TRBD2. There are 18 residues in the CDR3. Germline CDR1 and CDR2: SGDLS and YYNGEE. V shed 0 bases and J 5 bases; nucleotides not matched to a gene: 10. CDR3 bases: TGTGCCAGCAGCGTAGCTTGGTCCCTAGCGGGGGGGGAAGATACGCAGTATTTT. This codes for CASSVAWSLAGGEDTQYF.

J is TRBJ2-5 and V is TRBV4-1, with TRBD2 identical over 11 bases. This CDR3 comprises 16 residues. V lost 3 bases and J lost 3; bases outside the gene matches: 6. From germline, CDR1 is MGHRA and CDR2 YSYEKL. The CDR3 DNA reads as TGCGCCAGCAGCCAGGGTAGCGGGAGGGCTGAAGAGACCCAGTACTTC. It is translated as CASSQGSGRAEETQYF.

This chain uses TRBV29-1 with TRBJ2-3; TRBD1 matches 9 bases. The CDR3 is 14 amino acids. The V segment lost 4 bases and the J segment 4 bases; nucleotides outside the gene matches: 6. Germline-derived CDR1 and CDR2 are SQVTM and ANQGSEA. CDR3 in amino acids: CSVAGQGSPDTQYF. The CDR3 DNA is TGCAGCGTTGCCGGACAGGGGAGCCCAGATACGCAGTATTTT.

This chain uses TRBV7-3 with TRBJ2-1, with D possibly TRBD1 on 6 matching bases. V lost 2 bases and J 8 bases, leaving 16 bases between the germline ends. This CDR3 is built from 15 residues. From germline, CDR1 is SGHTA and CDR2 FQGTGA. CDR3 protein: CASSLYPGQTYEQFF. The CDR3 DNA reads as TGTGCCAGCAGCTTATATCCCGGACAGACCTATGAGCAGTTCTTC.

The genes are TRBV20-1 and TRBJ2-7; 7 bases agree with TRBD2. Germline V CDR1 and CDR2: DFQATT, SNEGSKA (reference sequence). J was trimmed by 5 bases and V by 3 bases; bases with no gene match: 16. This CDR3 has 16 residues. CDR3 coding DNA: TGCAGTGCTAGTAGGGCTAGCGGCGTTCGGAGTGACGAGCAGTACTTC. It translates to CSASRASGVRSDEQYF.

The CDR3 sequence is CSLRGPGGEQFF. The CDR3 DNA reads as TGCAGCCTCAGAGGCCCCGGCGGGGAGCAGTTCTTC. The V call is TRBV29-1, the J call TRBJ2-1, with a possible D match to TRBD2 (5 bases). The germline V gene has CDR1 SQVTM and CDR2 ANQGSEA. The CDR3 is made up of 12 amino acids. The V and J ends lost 8 bases and 10 bases respectively, with 18 bases between them.

CDR3 in DNA: TGCGCCAGCAGTGCGGGGGGCCATCAGCCCCAGCATTTT. Protein sequence: CASSAGGHQPQHF. The J gene is TRBJ1-5, the V gene TRBV10-2, with a weak D call TRBD1 (6 bases). V lost 4 bases to trimming and J lost 5 bases, with 9 bases between them. Germline values: CDR1 WSHSY, CDR2 SAAADI. The CDR3 covers 13 residues.

The V and J genes are TRBV30 and TRBJ1-4; TRBD1 agrees at 7 bases. The CDR3 length is 13 residues. Germline CDR1 and CDR2: GTSNPN and SVGIG (reference sequence). The DNA for the CDR3 is TGTGGAGTGGGATACAGGGGCCTTTCGTCACTGTTTTTT. Protein product: CGVGYRGLSSLFF.

This clone was recorded a few times. The J gene is TRBJ2-7, the V gene TRBV27, with no clear D. CDR1 is MNHEY, CDR2 SMNVEV, per germline (reference sequence). The CDR3 loop spans 14 amino acids. The V gene lost 6 bases and the J gene lost 5 bases, with 17 bases spanning the gap. The CDR3 DNA follows: TGTGCCAGCAGAACCAATACTCTGTCGGACGAGCAGTACTTC. This translates into CASRTNTLSDEQYF.

The CDR3 region is CASSVESGVGTEAFF. The CDR3 nucleotides read TGTGCCAGCAGCGTAGAGTCGGGGGTGGGGACTGAAGCTTTCTTT. The chain is built from TRBV9 and TRBJ1-1; possible D gene TRBD1, 5 bases. CDR3 length: 15 amino acids. Trimming took 0 bases from V and 5 from J, leaving 14 bases between them. From germline, CDR1 is SGDLS and CDR2 YYNGEE.

A few counts support this clone. The chain carries TRBV19 and TRBJ1-5; D is ambiguous. The V end lost 6 bases, the J end lost 0 bases, and 15 bases lay between the germline ends. The germline CDR1 and CDR2 sequences are LNHDA and SQIVND (reference sequence). This CDR3 comprises 16 residues. CDR3 region: CASRALATYSNQPQHF. The CDR3 DNA sequence: TGTGCCAGTAGGGCATTAGCGACCTATAGCAATCAGCCCCAGCATTTT.

This clone has a handful of counts. The rearrangement joins TRBV28 to TRBJ1-5; unclear D gene. Germline V CDR1 and CDR2: MDHEN, SYDVKM. The ends were cut back, 4 bases at V and 7 bases at J, with 20 bases in the middle. CDR3 length equals 16 residues. This CDR3 reads CASSSKRLRGKQPQHF. The CDR3 DNA follows: TGTGCCAGCAGTTCCAAGAGGTTGCGGGGAAAACAGCCCCAGCATTTT.

For the CDR3, the DNA is TGCGCCAGCAGCTTGGACGGGACTAGCGGAGCCAATGAGCAGTTCTTC. Its translation is CASSLDGTSGANEQFF. V usage is TRBV5-1 and J usage is TRBJ2-1; 11 nucleotides match TRBD2. Per the germline V gene, CDR1 is SGHRS and CDR2 is YFSETQ. V lost 0 bases to trimming and J lost 6 bases; unmatched junction nucleotides: 5. CDR3 length: 16 amino acids.

The rearrangement joins TRBV2 to TRBJ2-1, with TRBD2 matching 13 bases. CDR1 and CDR2 (germline): SNHLY, FYNNEI. V shed 7 bases and J 8 bases; nucleotides not matched to a gene: 5. CDR3 length equals 14 residues. The DNA of the CDR3 is TGTGCCAGCAAGAGGACTAGCGGGAGCGATGAGCAGTTCTTC. The encoded protein is CASKRTSGSDEQFF.

The chain employs TRBV6-2 or TRBV6-3 and TRBJ1-5; possibly TRBD1 for D (6 bases). The germline V gene encodes CDR1 MNHEY and CDR2 SVGEGT. The length of the CDR3 is 15 residues. The V and J ends lost 2 bases and 0 bases respectively, with 8 bases between them. CDR3 region: CASSYGTISNQPQHF. The CDR3 nucleotides are TGTGCCAGCAGTTACGGGACAATTAGCAATCAGCCCCAGCATTTT.

This sequence joins TRBV27 and TRBJ2-7; TRBD2 agrees at 8 bases. This CDR3 comprises 11 residues. The germline V gene encodes CDR1 MNHEY and CDR2 SMNVEV (reference sequence). J gave up 7 bases and V 6 bases, and 2 bases lay outside the gene matches. The DNA of the CDR3 is TGTGCCAGCAGGGTAGCGGGGGAGCAGTACTTC. This gives the protein CASRVAGEQYF.

In its sample, this clone was seen once. The genes are TRBV5-3 and TRBJ2-1, with 8 bases fitting TRBD2. TRBV5-3 has ORF status, its function being uncertain. The ends lost 4 bases at V and 3 bases at J; junction bases unmatched: 6. This CDR3 is 15 amino acids long. CDR3 DNA sequence: TGTGCCAGAAGCAGCCGGGGGGGAGGCTACAATGAGCAGTTCTTC. Amino acid sequence: CARSSRGGGYNEQFF.

The chain links TRBV5-5 to TRBJ2-3, with 7 bases aligning to TRBD2. Germline V gene data show CDR1 as SGHKS and CDR2 as YYEKEE (reference sequence). This CDR3 has 15 amino acids. The trim removed 1 base at V and 1 base at J, leaving 3 bases unmatched. Here the CDR3 DNA reads TGTGCCAGCAGCTTGTTACGGGGGGGCACAGATACGCAGTATTTT. It encodes CASSLLRGGTDTQYF.

The chain is built from TRBV4-1 and TRBJ1-5, with D perhaps matching TRBD1 (5 bases). V was clipped by 0 bases and J by 0 bases, with 15 bases between them. Germline V gene sequence: CDR1 MGHRA, CDR2 YSYEKL. This CDR3 comprises 18 residues. CDR3 sequence reads: CASSQEAGLRISNQPQHF. The CDR3 nucleotides are TGCGCCAGCAGCCAAGAAGCAGGGTTGAGGATTAGCAATCAGCCCCAGCATTTT.